The sequence of this T cell receptor beta chain was determined in a study of CD8+ T cells in alopecia areata. Study context: Treated patients were given 5 to 10 mg oral tofacitinib twice daily. Overall study findings and caveats: Scalp clonality and expanded CD8+ clones among the top 100 showed significant decreases with tofacitinib.

TCR sequencing used cDNA made by reverse transcription of extracted RNA. Method: immunoSEQ multiplex PCR; TCRdb's copy keeps in-frame clones and lacks some. The sample yields roughly 190,000 clones, 55% to 70% seen once. Treatment described: oral pan-JAK inhibitor, 5-10 mg twice daily. Turning to this clone: Its antigen is unknown.

This TCR was sampled from a human donor with alopecia areata. Sequencing used CD4+ T cells sorted from blood, obtained at week 4, from a patient treated with tofacitinib.

CDR3 residues: CASSRTTGISSYNEQFF. Here the CDR3 DNA reads TGTGCCAGCAGCCGGACGACCGGGATTAGCTCCTACAATGAGCAGTTCTTC. This chain joins TRBV14 and TRBJ2-1, with D tentatively TRBD2 (5 bases). CDR3 size: 17 residues. V lost 4 bases, J lost 0 bases, and 16 bases lay in between. Germline CDR1 SGHDN, CDR2 FVKESK. Together with reference TRBV14 and TRBJ2-1, the CDR3 gives the full variable domain: EAGVTQFPSHSVIEKGQTVTLRCDPISGHDNLYWYRRVMGKEIKFLLHFVKESKQDESGMPNNRFLAERTGGTYSTLKVQPAELEDSGVYFCASSRTTGISSYNEQFFGPGTRLTVL.